Reported below is one T cell receptor beta chain. This entry comes from a study of blood T cell repertoires in COVID-19. Sequencing used immunoSEQ multiplex PCR; TCRdb keeps in-frame clones, though not all of them. The sample includes about 190,000 clones, 70% to 90% seen only once; the top ten take about 1.1%. This sequence originates from a man aged 30 to 45 with acute or convalescent COVID-19. The specimen was peripheral blood.

This chain's CDR3 is CASRVPRAGDGNTIYF. DNA of the CDR3: TGTGCCAGCAGAGTTCCCCGGGCAGGGGATGGAAACACCATATATTTT. The V gene is TRBV6-6, the J gene TRBJ1-3, with D perhaps TRBD1 (6 bases). In germline, CDR1 is MNHNY, CDR2 SVGAGI (reference sequence). The CDR3 length is 16 residues. The V end was cut by 6 bases, the J end by 3 bases, with 18 bases between.